Listed below are T cell receptor beta chains from one sample, sequenced in a study of PD-1 blockade in mismatch repair-deficient tumors. Sequencing used immunoSEQ multiplex PCR; TCRdb keeps in-frame clones, though not all of them. Of 100,000 or so clones listed, 70% to 85% were seen once; the top ten hold roughly 6.3%. The source was peripheral blood, collected roughly 35 weeks after starting pembrolizumab. These receptors were collected from an adult with mismatch repair-deficient cancer. Both conserved end residues are part of each CDR3. Rows may omit the clone size; those that give it use once, few, many or a size class.

v_gene	abundance	j_gene	len	CDR3aa
TRBV7-9	-	TRBJ1-2	14	CASSSIGGDYGYTF
TRBV29-1	-	TRBJ2-5	16	CSVGVPGLSFIETQYF
TRBV18	once	TRBJ1-1	13	CASSQGEGVEAFF
TRBV27	few	TRBJ2-7	14	CASSPAGGIYEQYF
TRBV19	few	TRBJ2-7	15	CASSGETSGSYEQYF
TRBV10-3	once	TRBJ1-1	14	CAISGQGGNTEAFF
TRBV7-8	-	TRBJ2-3	15	CASSFPGQGTDTQYF
TRBV7-2	-	TRBJ2-1	15	CASSPLLGLAGEQFF
TRBV4-3	-	TRBJ1-1	11	CASSQFGEAFF
TRBV7-8	-	TRBJ1-1	16	CASSSLDTFLNTEAFF
TRBV6-1	-	TRBJ1-3	15	CASSEVLMSGNTIYF
TRBV5-4	-	TRBJ2-7	11	CASSLGYEQYF
TRBV5-1	-	TRBJ1-2	15	CASSLAGGQEDGYTF
TRBV5-4	-	TRBJ1-1	14	CASSTQGAHTEAFF